The 7 T cell receptor beta chains reported below all come from one sample, sequenced in a study of T cell responses to AZD1222 COVID-19 vaccine listed by TCRdb under 2021. Libraries came from the immunoSEQ multiplex PCR assay. TCRdb mirrors the immuneACCESS table, restricted to in-frame sequences. Some clones are absent from its copies; in checked studies, under half trace to an unresolved V gene, and the reason for the others is unknown. This sample gives more than 100,000 clones in total; 80% to 90% of them show up just once. About 3% of the sample rests with the top ten. What this sample's time point label stands for: baseline before first vaccination. Material: peripheral blood, obtained on day 0 of AZD1222 vaccination. These receptors were taken from an adult in good health.

The chain couples TRBV19 to TRBJ1-3; the D is unclear. The CDR3 has 14 residues. V was cut by 4 bases and J by 2 bases, with 9 bases left in between. Looked up from germline, CDR1 is LNHDA and CDR2 is SQIVND (reference sequence). The CDR3 loop is CASSTPPPGNTIYF. The DNA for the CDR3 is TGTGCCAGTAGTACCCCACCGCCTGGAAACACCATATATTTT.

The rearrangement links TRBV2 to TRBJ2-3; 7 nucleotides agree with TRBD2. Germline loops: CDR1 SNHLY, CDR2 FYNNEI. The CDR3 sequence is 16 residues long. V lost 2 bases and J lost 1; bases outside the gene matches: 6. The CDR3 sequence: CASSEIVGRGTDTQYF. DNA of the CDR3: TGTGCCAGCAGTGAAATTGTGGGGAGGGGCACAGATACGCAGTATTTT.

The chain joins TRBV9 to TRBJ2-3, with 11 bases identical to TRBD2. Trimming cost V 3 bases and J 4 bases; bases outside gene matches: 4. Per germline, CDR1 SGDLS and CDR2 YYNGEE. CDR3 length equals 15 residues. CDR3 loop: CASSGSGRGADTQYF. CDR3 coding DNA: TGTGCCAGCAGCGGTAGCGGGAGGGGCGCAGATACGCAGTATTTT.

J is TRBJ2-5 and V is TRBV29-1; D possibly corresponds to TRBD2 (6 bases). The CDR3 totals 13 residues. Germline V gives CDR1 SQVTM, CDR2 ANQGSEA. Trimming removed 6 bases at V and 5 bases at J, with 16 bases between. CDR3 loop: CSVLRGKGETQYF. As DNA, the CDR3 is TGCAGCGTCCTTCGGGGGAAGGGGGAGACCCAGTACTTC.

J is TRBJ2-7 and V is TRBV11-2, with D unclear. The V and J ends lost 0 bases and 7 bases respectively, with 4 bases between them. This CDR3 has 11 residues. In germline, CDR1 is SGHAT, CDR2 FQNNGV. This CDR3 is CASSLEREQYF. The CDR3 coding sequence is TGTGCCAGCAGCTTAGAAAGGGAGCAGTACTTC.

This clone has only one observation. The chain carries TRBV11-2 and TRBJ2-7; D remains ambiguous. The CDR3 length is 14 residues. Germline CDR1 is SGHAT and CDR2 is FQNNGV. Trimming stripped 5 bases from V and 2 bases from J, with 13 bases between. This chain's CDR3 is CASSPPRWTYEQYF. The CDR3 DNA follows: TGTGCCAGCAGCCCCCCAAGGTGGACCTACGAGCAGTACTTC.

Written as DNA, the CDR3 is TGTGCCAGCAGCCAAGTTACGCGTGACAGGGTACCTTGGGAGACCCAGTACTTC. Translating gives CASSQVTRDRVPWETQYF. The chain carries TRBV14 and TRBJ2-5, with 7 bases identical to TRBD1. The CDR3 is 18 residues long. Germline CDR1 and CDR2: SGHDN and FVKESK. Trimming cost V 1 base and J 5 bases; bases outside gene matches: 16.